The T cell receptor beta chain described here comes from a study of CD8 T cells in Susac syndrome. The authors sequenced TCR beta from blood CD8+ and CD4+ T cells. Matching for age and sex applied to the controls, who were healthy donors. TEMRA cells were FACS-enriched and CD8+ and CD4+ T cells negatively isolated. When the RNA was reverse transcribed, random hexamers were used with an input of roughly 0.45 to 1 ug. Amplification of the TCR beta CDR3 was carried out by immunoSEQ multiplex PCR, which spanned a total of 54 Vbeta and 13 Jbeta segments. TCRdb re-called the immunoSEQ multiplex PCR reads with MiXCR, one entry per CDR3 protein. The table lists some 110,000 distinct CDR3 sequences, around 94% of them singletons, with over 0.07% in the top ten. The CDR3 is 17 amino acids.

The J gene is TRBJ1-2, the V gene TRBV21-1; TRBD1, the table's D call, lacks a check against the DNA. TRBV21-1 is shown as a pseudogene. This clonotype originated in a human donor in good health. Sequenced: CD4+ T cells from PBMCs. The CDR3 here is CASRSRDRVDSTYGYTF. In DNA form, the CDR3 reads TGTGCCAGCAGGAGCAGGGACAGGGTAGACTCTACTTATGGCTACACCTTC.